This passage covers 19 T cell receptor beta chains from one sample sequenced in a study of patients and donors after allogeneic stem cell transplantation. TCRdb independently ran MiXCR on the RT-PCR reads; one entry per CDR3 protein. The sample consists of roughly 940,000 distinct CDR3 sequences, about a sixth of them appearing once. The sample taken for sequencing was blood, either unsorted or a sorted T cell fraction (not recorded which). These TCRs come from a human donor who was either an allogeneic HSCT recipient or a stem cell or donor lymphocyte infusion donor (not recorded which). It is not recorded whose cells these are; they may come from a transplant donor.

This clonotype has a handful of counts. The CDR3 loop reads CASSLFGQTYEQYF. Written as DNA, the CDR3 is TGTGCCAGCAGCTTGTTCGGACAGACCTACGAGCAGTACTTC. This chain joins TRBV7-8 and TRBJ2-7; tentative D call: TRBD1 (6 bases). Germline V CDR1 and CDR2: SGHVS, FQNEAQ. Trimming left V 3 bases short and J 2 bases short, with 11 bases between. This CDR3 has 14 residues.

Note on this clonotype: Germline and junction disagree at one end, which may indicate a read error. J is TRBJ1-5 and V is TRBV7-9; D uncertain. Germline loops: CDR1 SEHNR, CDR2 FQNEAQ (reference sequence). This CDR3 spans 13 amino acids. CDR3 coding DNA: TGTGCCAGCAGCTTAGGGAGCAATCAGCCCAAGCATTTT. It yields the protein CASSLGSNQPKHF.

The V and J genes are TRBV2 and TRBJ1-3; D gene uncertain. The CDR3 is 14 residues long. V was cut by 2 bases and J by 0 bases, with 5 bases left in between. Germline assignment: CDR1 SNHLY and CDR2 FYNNEI. Here the CDR3 reads CASSERVSGNTIYF. As DNA, the CDR3 is TGTGCCAGCAGTGAACGCGTCTCTGGAAACACCATATATTTT. Based on the CDR3 plus reference TRBV2 and TRBJ1-3, the full variable domain is EPEVTQTPSHQVTQMGQEVILRCVPISNHLYFYWYRQILGQKVEFLVSFYNNEISEKSEIFDDQFSVERPDGSNFTLKIRSTKLEDSAMYFCASSERVSGNTIYFGEGSWLTVV.

This chain links TRBV7-3 with TRBJ2-7; 8 bases line up with TRBD1. The germline CDR1 and CDR2 sequences are SGHTA and FQGTGA. J lost 6 bases, V lost 5 bases, and 9 bases had no gene match. CDR3 size: 14 residues. The DNA for the CDR3 is TGTGCCAGCAGCCCCGGACAGGGAAACAGCGAGCAGTACTTC. Translation gives CASSPGQGNSEQYF.

This clonotype appeared many times. The rearrangement joins TRBV5-1 to TRBJ2-1; 9 bases fit TRBD1. J lost 4 bases, V lost 5 bases, and 7 bases had no gene match. There are 15 residues in the CDR3. The V gene's germline CDR1 is SGHRS and CDR2 YFSETQ. The CDR3 is CASRSPGQGYNEQFF. DNA for the CDR3: TGCGCCAGCAGGTCACCGGGACAGGGATACAATGAGCAGTTCTTC. Complete variable domain (other parts from reference TRBV5-1 and TRBJ2-1): KAGVTQTPRYLIKTRGQQVTLSCSPISGHRSVSWYQQTPGQGLQFLFEYFSETQRNKGNFPGRFSGRQFSNSRSEMNVSTLELGDSALYLCASRSPGQGYNEQFFGPGTRLTVL.

CDR3 coding DNA: TGTGCCAGCACCGAGGACAGTAACTCCTACAATGAGCAGTTCTTC. Protein product: CASTEDSNSYNEQFF. V usage is TRBV11-3 and J usage is TRBJ2-1, with a weak D call TRBD1 (6 bases). The CDR3 contains 15 residues. Germline V CDR1 and CDR2: SGHNT, YENEEA. V shed 7 bases and J shed 0 bases, with 13 bases lying between them.

The rearrangement links TRBV3-1 to TRBJ2-7; a possible D gene is TRBD1 (5 bases). The length of the CDR3 is 14 residues. Trimming took off 0 bases at V and 6 bases at J, with 12 bases between the two ends. The germline CDR1 and CDR2 sequences are LGHDT and YNNKEL (reference sequence). CDR3: CASSQDLGRSEQYF. CDR3 coding DNA: TGTGCCAGCAGCCAAGATTTGGGGCGGAGCGAGCAGTACTTC.

V usage is TRBV7-9 and J usage is TRBJ2-3, with D unresolved. This CDR3 comprises 15 residues. CDR1 SEHNR and CDR2 FQNEAQ come from the germline V gene (reference sequence). V lost 2 bases, J lost 2 bases, and 11 bases lay in between. The CDR3 region is CASSLNVELTDTQYF. The CDR3 bases are TGTGCCAGCAGCTTAAACGTGGAACTCACAGATACGCAGTATTTT.

The chain recombines TRBV3-1 with TRBJ1-6; possible D gene TRBD1, 6 bases. Germline assignment: CDR1 LGHDT and CDR2 YNNKEL (reference sequence). V lost 1 base, J lost 6 bases, and 16 bases lay in between. The CDR3 spans 17 residues. The CDR3, as DNA: TGTGCCAGCAGCCAAGGTCCAATGGCCAGGGGTAATTCACCCCTCCACTTT. This gives the protein CASSQGPMARGNSPLHF.

This clonotype was seen a few times. This chain connects TRBV19 to TRBJ1-2, with TRBD1 matching over 9 bases. Trimming took 9 bases from V and 7 from J; bases not matched to a gene: 12. The CDR3 length is 14 residues. Germline-derived CDR1 and CDR2 are LNHDA and SQIVND (reference sequence). The CDR3, as DNA: TGTGCCAGCGTACCGGGACAGGGAAGTTTTGGCTACACCTTC. As protein: CASVPGQGSFGYTF.

This clonotype has at least ten counts. The V call is TRBV12-3 or TRBV12-4, the J call TRBJ2-7; 9 bases align to TRBD1. Unmatched junction bases numbered 9, after V lost 5 bases and J lost 4 bases. The CDR3 length is 15 residues. Written as DNA, the CDR3 is TGTGCCAGCAGTCCACACAGGGGGCAAGCATACGAGCAGTACTTC. Translating it yields CASSPHRGQAYEQYF.

This clonotype came up a few times. V gene TRBV12-3 or TRBV12-4 combines with J gene TRBJ1-1; D perhaps matches TRBD1 (6 bases). V was shortened by 1 base and J by 4 bases, with 13 bases between the two germline ends. The CDR3 has 15 residues. The CDR3 region has the DNA TGTGCCAGCAGTTTAGAGGGACAAATGGGCACTGAAGCTTTCTTT. Protein: CASSLEGQMGTEAFF.

This clonotype was detected many times. The chain joins TRBV20-1 to TRBJ2-3, with 16 nucleotides matching TRBD2. Looked up from germline, CDR1 is DFQATT and CDR2 is SNEGSKA (reference sequence). V dropped 0 bases and J dropped 2; count of bases not matched to a gene: 8. The CDR3 runs 19 residues. Here the CDR3 reads CSARDPGLAGGDYTDTQYF. The CDR3 DNA sequence: TGCAGTGCTAGAGATCCGGGACTAGCGGGAGGGGATTACACAGATACGCAGTATTTT.

This chain joins TRBV20-1 and TRBJ1-1; D possibly corresponds to TRBD1 (6 bases). Germline V lookup: CDR1 DFQATT, CDR2 SNEGSKA (reference sequence). The CDR3 has 12 amino acids. V was clipped by 3 bases and J by 2 bases, with 7 bases between them. As DNA, the CDR3 is TGCAGTGCTAGGGGACACAACACTGAAGCTTTCTTT. Its translation is CSARGHNTEAFF.

This chain joins TRBV7-9 and TRBJ2-1, with 8 bases identical to TRBD1. Trimming removed 5 bases from V and 5 bases from J; junction bases left unmatched: 14. Per germline, CDR1 SEHNR and CDR2 FQNEAQ (reference sequence). The CDR3 loop spans 17 amino acids. The CDR3 spells CASSGRQGRKVDNEQFF. For the CDR3, the DNA is TGTGCCAGCAGCGGCCGACAGGGGAGAAAGGTGGACAATGAGCAGTTCTTC.

This clonotype has a handful of counts. V gene TRBV20-1 combines with J gene TRBJ2-1; no clear D. The CDR3 covers 12 residues. With 5 bases removed from V and 9 bases from J, the gap between germline ends came to 14 bases. CDR1 DFQATT and CDR2 SNEGSKA come from the germline V gene (reference sequence). The CDR3 loop reads CSALSGTFEQFF. CDR3 nucleotides: TGCAGTGCTCTATCAGGTACCTTTGAGCAGTTCTTC.

This clonotype was found many times. The V call is TRBV28, the J call TRBJ1-1; D gene ambiguous. V shed 7 bases and J shed 1 base, with 4 bases lying between them. Germline V CDR1 and CDR2: MDHEN, SYDVKM. The CDR3 consists of 11 residues. The CDR3 loop is CASKGNTEAFF. The CDR3 bases are TGTGCCAGCAAAGGGAACACTGAAGCTTTCTTT.

There are a few counts of this clonotype. The chain couples TRBV11-2 to TRBJ2-2; 12 positions agree with TRBD2. Germline V gives CDR1 SGHAT, CDR2 FQNNGV. The ends lost 4 bases at V and 1 base at J; junction bases unmatched: 7. The length of the CDR3 is 18 residues. The CDR3 spells CASSSRLAGVVNTGELFF. The CDR3 bases are TGTGCCAGCAGCTCCCGACTAGCGGGAGTCGTGAACACCGGGGAGCTGTTTTTT.

This clonotype appeared a few times. V gene TRBV12-3 or TRBV12-4 combines with J gene TRBJ1-3, with D tentatively TRBD1 (5 bases). This CDR3 has 14 residues. V lost 5 bases to trimming and J lost 5 bases, with 13 bases between them. The CDR3 coding sequence is TGTGCCAGCAGTCTGCGCAGGGAGCGAAACACCATATATTTT. Encoded protein: CASSLRRERNTIYF.